The 15 T cell receptor beta chains reported below all come from one sample, sequenced in a study of graft-versus-host responses after intestinal transplantation. These receptors' targets are unknown. The table came from immunoSEQ multiplex PCR; TCRdb's copy has only in-frame clones and leaves some out. The sample contains 55,000 to 65,000 clones, 85% to 95% of which appear only once. The sample consisted of unstimulated CD4+ T cells sorted from spleen or lymph node cells, taken before transplant. Receptors originate from a human donor who was the organ donor for an intestinal transplant.

The chain joins TRBV19 to TRBJ1-5; D call uncertain. Deletions cut 5 bases from V and 2 bases from J, with 13 bases between. From germline, CDR1 is LNHDA and CDR2 SQIVND (reference sequence). The CDR3 contains 15 residues. The CDR3 protein is CASSAPWTGNQPQHF. The CDR3 nucleotides are TGTGCCAGTAGTGCTCCCTGGACCGGCAATCAGCCCCAGCATTTT.

This chain links TRBV6-6 with TRBJ1-1; 7 bases are a match to TRBD1. V shed 5 bases and J 5 bases; nucleotides not matched to a gene: 11. This CDR3 is 15 amino acids long. The germline V gene has CDR1 MNHNY and CDR2 SVGAGI (reference sequence). CDR3 protein: CASSPTPGGGTEAFF. DNA for the CDR3: TGTGCCAGCAGTCCTACCCCAGGGGGGGGGACTGAAGCTTTCTTT.

The CDR3 coding sequence is TGCGCCAGCAGCTTGGGGAAGAGCGGGGGGCCCGTTATCCAAGAGACCCAGTACTTC. The encoded protein is CASSLGKSGGPVIQETQYF. J is TRBJ2-5 and V is TRBV5-1, with 9 positions matching TRBD2. Germline-derived CDR1 and CDR2 are SGHRS and YFSETQ. V gave up 0 bases and J gave up 1 base; unmatched junction bases: 13. This CDR3 has 19 amino acids.

The chain has TRBV7-9 and TRBJ1-1; 8 bases match TRBD1. Trimming at V came to 1 base and at J to 5 bases, leaving 12 bases not matched to a gene. The CDR3 length is 17 residues. Germline CDR1 reads SEHNR; CDR2 reads FQNEAQ (reference sequence). The CDR3 protein is CASSLGRGQVFGTEAFF. The CDR3 nucleotides read TGTGCCAGCAGCTTAGGGAGGGGACAGGTTTTTGGGACTGAAGCTTTCTTT.

This clone was picked up one time. CDR3 bases: TGTGCCAGCAGCCAATTCCAACAGGGGGGTGAGCAGTTCTTC. Protein: CASSQFQQGGEQFF. V gene TRBV5-6 combines with J gene TRBJ2-1, with 8 bases aligning to TRBD1. Germline V gene data show CDR1 as SGHDT and CDR2 as YYEEEE. The CDR3 has 14 residues. With V trimmed by 4 bases and J by 9 bases, 9 bases remained unmatched.

The rearrangement uses TRBV29-1 and TRBJ2-7, with D maybe TRBD1 (6 bases). CDR3 length: 11 residues. V was trimmed by 4 bases and J by 3 bases, leaving 7 bases between them. Germline loops: CDR1 SQVTM, CDR2 ANQGSEA. The CDR3 loop is CSVAQGYEQYF. The DNA of the CDR3 is TGCAGCGTTGCACAGGGCTACGAGCAGTACTTC.

The DNA of the CDR3 is TGTGCCAGCAGCCCACGGGACAGGGGGATCGAGCAGTACTTC. Residues: CASSPRDRGIEQYF. The rearrangement links TRBV7-2 to TRBJ2-7; TRBD1 matches 11 bases. The germline gives CDR1 SGHTA, CDR2 FQGNSA. V shed 5 bases and J 6 bases; nucleotides not matched to a gene: 6. This CDR3 is 14 amino acids long.

The rearrangement uses TRBV19 and TRBJ1-1, with 7 bases that match TRBD1. CDR3 size: 14 residues. The germline gives CDR1 LNHDA, CDR2 SQIVND (reference sequence). Losses at the gene ends were 3 bases for V and 3 bases for J; bases not matched to a gene: 4. CDR3 sequence reads: CASSMRGLYTEAFF. Written as DNA, the CDR3 is TGTGCCAGTAGTATGAGGGGGCTGTACACTGAAGCTTTCTTT.

As for this clone: Its ends do not fully match the called genes, so a read error is possible. The CDR3 protein is CVSSQVAGGSYEQYF. CDR3 nucleotide sequence: TGTGTCAGCAGCCAAGTGGCGGGGGGCTCCTACGAGCAGTACTTC. This chain uses TRBV7-2 with TRBJ2-7, with 8 nucleotides matching TRBD2. Germline CDR1 and CDR2: SGHTA and FQGNSA. There are 15 residues in the CDR3.

This sequence joins TRBV6-1 and TRBJ2-2; D uncertain. Germline CDR1 and CDR2: MNHNS and SASEGT. The CDR3 is 13 residues long. The V end was cut by 7 bases, the J end by 11 bases, with 17 bases between. This CDR3 reads CASKDFQSRELFF. The CDR3, as DNA: TGTGCCAGCAAGGATTTCCAATCGCGCGAGCTGTTTTTT.

This clone was found once. The chain is built from TRBV5-6 and TRBJ2-3, with 9 bases lining up with TRBD1. The V and J ends lost 4 bases and 5 bases, in that order; junction bases with no gene match: 5. Germline V CDR1 and CDR2: SGHDT, YYEEEE. The length of the CDR3 is 14 residues. CDR3 in DNA: TGTGCCAGCAGCCACAGGGGGCAGGGAGATACGCAGTATTTT. Residues: CASSHRGQGDTQYF.

The rearrangement uses TRBV7-3 and TRBJ2-3, with 13 bases identical to TRBD2. The germline gives CDR1 SGHTA, CDR2 FQGTGA. CDR3 length equals 18 residues. Trimming cost V 0 bases and J 3 bases; bases outside gene matches: 6. In DNA, the CDR3 is TGTGCCAGCAGCTTAACCACTAGCGGGGGGGCGGCAACAGATACGCAGTATTTT. Its translation is CASSLTTSGGAATDTQYF.

The chain carries TRBV6-6 and TRBJ2-7; D not resolved. V gave up 7 bases and J gave up 4 bases, with 11 bases separating them. Germline V CDR1 and CDR2: MNHNY, SVGAGI (reference sequence). The CDR3 totals 12 residues. CDR3 coding DNA: TGTGCCAGCACCACCAACTCATACGAGCAGTACTTC. Translated: CASTTNSYEQYF.

In its sample, this clone was seen once. The chain employs TRBV19 and TRBJ2-4, with TRBD1 matching 10 bases. The ends lost 5 bases at V and 6 bases at J; junction bases unmatched: 7. The germline V gene has CDR1 LNHDA and CDR2 SQIVND (reference sequence). CDR3 size: 15 residues. CDR3 loop: CASSPTRDRGNIQYF. The CDR3 DNA follows: TGTGCCAGTAGTCCCACCCGGGACAGGGGAAACATTCAGTACTTC.

The chain carries TRBV5-8 and TRBJ2-4, with 7 positions matching TRBD2. Trimming at V came to 2 bases and at J to 2 bases, leaving 4 bases not matched to a gene. Germline V gene lookup returns CDR1 SGHTS and CDR2 YDEGEE. The CDR3 extends over 15 amino acids. CDR3 region: CASSFPAGTKNIQYF. As DNA, the CDR3 is TGTGCCAGCAGCTTCCCAGCGGGGACCAAAAACATTCAGTACTTC.